These T cell receptor beta chains were read from a single sample in a study of shared clonotypes between healthy human individuals. The protocol was immunoSEQ multiplex PCR, while the TCRdb copy is restricted to in-frame clones and leaves out a portion. The table has roughly 2,000,000 clones, around 96% seen once. The specimen was naive CD8+ T cells sorted from blood. Receptors originate from a man aged 18 to 29 in good health. The CDR3 runs from the conserved cysteine through the conserved F or W. Each record gives: clone size, D gene, J gene, V gene, CDR3 protein, CDR3 DNA. A D gene is named only where the DNA matches it firmly. Clone size, where shown, is once, few, many, or a class for clones that have expanded.

>NA|NA|TRBJ2-2|TRBV9
CASSAGLFNTGELFF
TGTGCCAGCAGCGCGGGACTCTTTAACACCGGGGAGCTGTTTTTT
>NA|NA|TRBJ2-7|TRBV6-5
CASSFLERYYEQYF
TGTGCCAGCAGTTTCCTGGAAAGATATTACGAGCAGTACTTC
>NA|NA|TRBJ1-4|TRBV5-5
CASSLVKQGGNEKLFF
TGTGCCAGCAGCTTGGTCAAGCAGGGTGGGAATGAAAAACTGTTTTTT
>NA|NA|TRBJ2-5|TRBV7-9
CASSPLRGVEETQYF
TGTGCCAGCAGCCCCCTTAGAGGGGTGGAAGAGACCCAGTACTTC
>NA|TRBD2|TRBJ2-3|TRBV6-5
CASSFAGETDTQYF
TGTGCCAGCAGTTTCGCGGGAGAAACAGATACGCAGTATTTT
>NA|NA|TRBJ1-1|TRBV7-2
CASSLGALERNTEAFF
TGTGCCAGCAGCTTAGGTGCCCTGGAGAGGAACACTGAAGCTTTCTTT
>NA|TRBD2|TRBJ2-1|TRBV7-9
CASSPPVLAENEQFF
TGTGCCAGCAGCCCACCGGTCCTAGCGGAAAATGAGCAGTTCTTC
>NA|NA|TRBJ2-6|TRBV9
CASSVGGAGGSSGANVLTF
TGTGCCAGCAGCGTAGGTGGGGCAGGGGGGTCCTCTGGGGCCAACGTCCTGACTTTC
>NA|TRBD2|TRBJ2-7|TRBV7-8
CASSLGLAGSYEQYF
TGTGCCAGCAGCCTCGGACTAGCGGGGTCCTACGAGCAGTACTTC
>NA|NA|TRBJ1-5|TRBV6-6
CASSYLLHQPQHF
TGTGCCAGCAGTTACCTTTTGCATCAGCCCCAGCATTTT
>NA|NA|TRBJ2-3|TRBV9
CASSSPLMPTSTDTQYF
TGTGCCAGCAGCTCCCCCCTAATGCCCACTAGCACAGATACGCAGTATTTT
>NA|NA|TRBJ2-3|TRBV12-1
CASSFADGTSGSSVGTDTQYF
NA
>NA|NA|TRBJ1-2|TRBV9
CASTDGQNYGYTF
TGTGCCAGCACCGACGGACAGAACTACGGCTACACCTTC
>NA|TRBD1|TRBJ2-7|TRBV29-1
CSVESGQGDYEQYF
TGCAGCGTTGAGTCGGGACAGGGGGATTACGAGCAGTACTTC
>NA|TRBD1|TRBJ2-1|TRBV11-2
CASSSGTGVYNEQFF
TGTGCCAGCAGCTCCGGGACAGGGGTCTACAATGAGCAGTTCTTC
>once|NA|TRBJ2-6|TRBV16
CASSLTVGVSGANVLTF
TGTGCCAGCAGCCTTACAGTAGGGGTCTCTGGGGCCAACGTCCTGACTTTC
>NA|NA|TRBJ2-3|TRBV27
CASSFSSGSTDTQYF
TGTGCCAGCAGTTTCTCGAGCGGGAGCACAGATACGCAGTATTTT
>NA|NA|TRBJ2-3|TRBV12-5
CASGRSSSLPDTQYF
TGTGCTAGTGGCCGTTCATCGTCGTTGCCAGATACGCAGTATTTT
>NA|NA|TRBJ1-5|TRBV15
CATSRDPGLEKPQHF
TGTGCCACCAGCAGAGATCCGGGGCTAGAAAAGCCCCAGCATTTT
>NA|TRBD1|TRBJ2-5|TRBV5-5
CASSTDRVETQYF
TGTGCCAGCAGCACCGACAGGGTGGAGACCCAGTACTTC
>NA|NA|TRBJ2-1|TRBV13
CASSLGLRDEQFF
TGTGCCAGCAGCTTAGGCCTTAGGGATGAGCAGTTCTTC
>NA|NA|TRBJ1-2|TRBV6-5
CASSYGETDYGYTF
TGTGCCAGCAGTTACGGGGAGACAGACTATGGCTACACCTTC
>NA|NA|TRBJ2-2|TRBV11-2
CASSLGQGSGELFF
TGTGCCAGCAGCTTAGGTCAGGGGAGCGGGGAGCTGTTTTTT
>NA|TRBD1|TRBJ2-2|TRBV7-6
CASSLVGTGGTGELFF
TGTGCCAGCAGCTTAGTCGGGACAGGGGGCACCGGGGAGCTGTTTTTT
>NA|NA|TRBJ2-1|TRBV7-8
CASSLDYSAYNEQFF
TGTGCCAGCAGCTTGGACTACAGCGCCTACAATGAGCAGTTCTTC
>NA|NA|TRBJ1-2|TRBV29-1
CSVSPDSYGYTF
TGCAGCGTTTCGCCGGACAGCTATGGCTACACCTTC
>once|TRBD2|TRBJ2-3|TRBV5-1
CASSLVATSGRMTDTQYF
TGCGCCAGCAGCTTGGTTGCGACTAGCGGGAGGATGACAGATACGCAGTATTTT
>NA|NA|TRBJ2-7|TRBV27
CASSSGAFYEQYF
TGTGCCAGCAGTTCGGGGGCCTTCTACGAGCAGTACTTC